A selection of T cell receptor beta chains follows, all from one sample in a study of blood T cell repertoires in COVID-19. TCRdb's table, derived via immunoSEQ multiplex PCR, lists solely in-frame clones and lacks some. The sample records about 29,000 clones, roughly nine tenths being singletons. Sequencing was performed on peripheral blood. Receptors were obtained from a human donor in a cohort sampled during active COVID-19. CDR3s include the opening cysteine and the closing phenylalanine or tryptophan. The D gene is left open where the match is weak. The size field is filled for only some rows; it gives once, few, many or a size class.

>TRBV2|TRBJ1-5|NA|NA
TGTGCCAGCAGGTTCCAGGGGACACATCAGCCCCAGCATTTT
CASRFQGTHQPQHF
>TRBV4-2|TRBJ1-2|NA|NA
TGTGCCAGCAGCCAAGCCACGGGCTATGGCTACACCTTC
CASSQATGYGYTF
>TRBV2|TRBJ1-5|NA|TRBD1
TGTGCCAGCAGTCGACAGGGCGGCAATCAGCCCCAGCATTTT
CASSRQGGNQPQHF
>TRBV30|TRBJ2-3|NA|TRBD2
TGTGCCTGGAGGGGGACTAGCCGGCTCGAAGATACGCAGTATTTT
CAWRGTSRLEDTQYF
>TRBV18|TRBJ2-3|NA|NA
TGTGCCAGCTCACCAGGGGCGGCGGGGATCACAGATACGCAGTATTTT
CASSPGAAGITDTQYF
>TRBV7-9|TRBJ1-4|NA|TRBD1
TGTGCCAGCAGCGCTACTAAACAGGGGGCGGCTAATGAAAAACTGTTTTTT
CASSATKQGAANEKLFF
>TRBV5-4|TRBJ2-7|NA|NA
TGTGCCAGCAGTGAGGGTCGAGGGTCCTACGAGCAGTACTTC
CASSEGRGSYEQYF
>TRBV7-6|TRBJ2-5|NA|TRBD2
TGTGCCAGCAGCGTCCAGCGGGGGGGCACAGAGACCCAGTACTTC
CASSVQRGGTETQYF
>TRBV3-1/TRBV3-2|TRBJ1-3|NA|NA
TGTGCCAGCACCCAGGGAGGCAGGTCTCACTCTGGAAACACCATATATTTT
CASTQGGRSHSGNTIYF
>TRBV9|TRBJ2-7|once|TRBD1
TGTGCCAGCAGCGTAGGCCAACAGGGGACGTACGAGCAGTACTTC
CASSVGQQGTYEQYF
>TRBV7-3|TRBJ1-6|NA|TRBD1
TGTGCCAGCAGCTTAACGGGACAGGGGCTGGGGTCACCCCTCCACTTT
CASSLTGQGLGSPLHF
>TRBV7-3|TRBJ2-7|NA|TRBD2
TGTGCCAGCAGCTTAAGGCCTAGCGGGGCCCCCGAGCAGTACTTC
CASSLRPSGAPEQYF
>TRBV6-6|TRBJ2-7|NA|NA
TGTGCCAGCAGTTTGGAAGGAGTCCTCGAGCAGTACTTC
CASSLEGVLEQYF
>TRBV3-1/TRBV3-2|TRBJ1-1|NA|NA
TGTGCCAGCAGTTTTTCGGTTGACAGTCTGAACACTGAAGCTTTCTTT
CASSFSVDSLNTEAFF
>TRBV24-1|TRBJ2-7|NA|NA
TGTGCCACCAGTGACCCAGGGTACGAGCAGTACTTC
CATSDPGYEQYF
>TRBV7-9|TRBJ2-4|NA|NA
TGTGCCAGCAGCTTAGAGGGGTTGGACGAAATGAAAAACATTCAGTACTTC
CASSLEGLDEMKNIQYF
>TRBV6-2/TRBV6-3|TRBJ2-5|NA|NA
TGTGCCAGCAGTTACGGGCCGGGGCGGGGCGAAGAGACCCAGTACTTC
CASSYGPGRGEETQYF
>TRBV18|TRBJ2-7|NA|TRBD2
TGTGCCAGCTCATTGTCCGGGACTAGCGATTTGGGGGCCTACGAGCAGTACTTC
CASSLSGTSDLGAYEQYF
>TRBV27|TRBJ1-6|NA|TRBD1
TGTGCCAGCAGTTTATCGGGACAGTTTAATTCACCCCTCCACTTT
CASSLSGQFNSPLHF
>TRBV6-2/TRBV6-3|TRBJ2-7|NA|TRBD1
TGTGCCAGCAGTTCAGCGGGACAGGGGAACTACGAGCAGTACTTC
CASSSAGQGNYEQYF
>TRBV6-5|TRBJ2-2|NA|TRBD1
TGTGCCAGCAGCCGGGACAGGGCCCCCGGGGAGCTGTTTTTT
CASSRDRAPGELFF
>TRBV28|TRBJ2-1|NA|NA
TGTGCCAGCAGTTTATTAGGACTACAGTTCTTC
CASSLLGLQFF
>TRBV27|TRBJ2-1|NA|NA
TGTGCCAGCAGTTTGGAGGGCGGGCCCAAATCCTACAATGAGCAGTTCTTC
CASSLEGGPKSYNEQFF
>TRBV6-1|TRBJ1-2|NA|TRBD1
TGTGCCAGCAGTGAATGGGGGACAGGATCCTATGGCTACACCTTC
CASSEWGTGSYGYTF
>TRBV18|TRBJ1-5|NA|NA
TGTGCCAGCTCACTTTCAGGGGCCCTTGGTCAGCCCCAGCATTTT
CASSLSGALGQPQHF
>TRBV10-3|TRBJ1-2|NA|NA
TGTGCCATCAGTGCAGTACGAGGAGACTATGGCTACACCTTC
CAISAVRGDYGYTF
>TRBV2|TRBJ1-5|NA|TRBD1
TGTGCCAGCAGGACAGGGGTTGGCAATCAGCCCCAGCATTTT
CASRTGVGNQPQHF
>TRBV7-9|TRBJ2-1|NA|NA
TGTGCCAGCAGCTCCGAACTAGCTCCTCTCCCCAATGAGCAGTTCTTC
CASSSELAPLPNEQFF
>TRBV5-6|TRBJ1-1|once|NA
TGTGCCAGCAGCTTGGGGCCTGAAGCTTTCTTT
CASSLGPEAFF